This T cell receptor (beta chain) was profiled in a study of regulatory T cells in long-lasting Graves disease. Overall study results and limits: TCR diversity was lower in persistent Graves' patients (versus newly diagnosed ones).

iRepertoire HTBI primers and Arm-PCR of CDR3 regions built TCR beta libraries. TCRdb redid the calling of the multiplex PCR reads with MiXCR, one entry per CDR3 protein. Of 360,000 or so distinct CDR3 sequences listed, approximately 10% were seen once; the top ten hold over 15%. Ten or more counts support this clonotype. Its target is not known. The CDR3 is 14 residues long. Germline V gene data show CDR1 as KGHSH and CDR2 as LQKENI. V was pared by 3 bases and J by 5 bases, with 13 bases between. Time point given: newly diagnosed GD, antithyroid drugs for less than 3 months. There was RNA extracted from PBMCs, and the TCR library was made from it. Separately, the same data were catalogued under a study of T cells in Graves' hyperthyroidism and ophthalmopathy. That paper adds: Researchers ran a first-round RT-PCR on the TCR CDR3 using the HTBI primer set.

The chain is built from TRBV18 and TRBJ1-2; possible D gene TRBD1, 6 bases. This TCR was sampled from a woman between 18 and 29 years old with Graves disease. This sample comprised peripheral blood mononuclear cells (PBMCs), obtained at new diagnosis, from a patient treated with antithyroid drugs. The CDR3 spells CASSPQGREYGYTF. The CDR3, as DNA: TGTGCCAGCTCACCGCAGGGGCGCGAGTATGGCTACACCTTC.